The clone carrying this T cell receptor beta chain has more than one count but fewer than ten. Its matching antigen is unknown. Data came from immunoSEQ multiplex PCR; TCRdb stores just in-frame clones and leaves some out. The sample has 150,000 to 200,000 clones, 80% to 95% seen once. This sample is part of a study of T cell responses to AZD1222 COVID-19 vaccine. The study, taken as a whole, reports: Mapped onto spike, vaccine-associated CD4 TCRs spanned it and were dominant at 160-218 and 743-854. Just a handful of people given AZD1222 tested seropositive at baseline.

The germline V and J ends were trimmed by 5 bases and 1 base, with 9 bases remaining between them. There are 15 residues in the CDR3. Germline lookup yields CDR1 MDHEN and CDR2 SYDVKM. The sequence was collected from an adult in good health. Sequences were derived from peripheral blood, sampled on day 0 of AZD1222 vaccination. This chain connects TRBV28 to TRBJ1-6; unclear D gene. CDR3 protein: CASSAARSYNSPLHF. The CDR3 DNA sequence: TGTGCCAGCAGTGCGGCGAGGTCCTATAATTCACCCCTCCACTTT. The full variable domain, in which reference TRBV28 and TRBJ1-6 provide the parts outside the CDR3, is DVKVTQSSRYLVKRTGEKVFLECVQDMDHENMFWYRQDPGLGLRLIYFSYDVKMKEKGDIPEGYSVSREKKERFSLILESASTNQTSMYLCASSAARSYNSPLHFGNGTRLTVT.